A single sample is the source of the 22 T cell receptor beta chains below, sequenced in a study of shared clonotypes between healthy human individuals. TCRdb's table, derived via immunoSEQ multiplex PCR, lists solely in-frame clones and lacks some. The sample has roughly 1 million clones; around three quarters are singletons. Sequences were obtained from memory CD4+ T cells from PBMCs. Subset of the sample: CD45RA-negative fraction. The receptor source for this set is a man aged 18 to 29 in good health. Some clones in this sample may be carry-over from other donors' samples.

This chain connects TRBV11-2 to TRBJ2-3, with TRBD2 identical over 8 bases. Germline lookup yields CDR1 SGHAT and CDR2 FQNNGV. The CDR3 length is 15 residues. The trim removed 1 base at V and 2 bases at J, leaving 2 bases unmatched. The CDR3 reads CASSLVAGLTDTQYF. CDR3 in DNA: TGTGCCAGCAGCTTAGTAGCGGGGCTCACAGATACGCAGTATTTT.

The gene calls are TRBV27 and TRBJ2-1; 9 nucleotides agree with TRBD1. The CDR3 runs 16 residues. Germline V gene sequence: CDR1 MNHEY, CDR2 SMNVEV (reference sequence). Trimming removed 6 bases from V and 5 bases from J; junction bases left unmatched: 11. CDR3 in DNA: TGTGCCAGCAGCCGATACAGGGGGCTGGGAAACAATGAGCAGTTCTTC. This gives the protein CASSRYRGLGNNEQFF.

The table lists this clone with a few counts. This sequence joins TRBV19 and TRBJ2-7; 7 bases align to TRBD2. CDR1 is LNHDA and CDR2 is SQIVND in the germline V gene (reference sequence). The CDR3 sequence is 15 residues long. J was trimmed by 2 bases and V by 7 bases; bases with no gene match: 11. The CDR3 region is CASNPTGGGAYEQYF. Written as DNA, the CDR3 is TGTGCCAGTAACCCAACGGGAGGTGGAGCCTACGAGCAGTACTTC. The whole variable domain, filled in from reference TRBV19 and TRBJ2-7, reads DGGITQSPKYLFRKEGQNVTLSCEQNLNHDAMYWYRQDPGQGLRLIYYSQIVNDFQKGDIAEGYSVSREKKESFPLTVTSAQKNPTAFYLCASNPTGGGAYEQYFGPGTRLTVT.

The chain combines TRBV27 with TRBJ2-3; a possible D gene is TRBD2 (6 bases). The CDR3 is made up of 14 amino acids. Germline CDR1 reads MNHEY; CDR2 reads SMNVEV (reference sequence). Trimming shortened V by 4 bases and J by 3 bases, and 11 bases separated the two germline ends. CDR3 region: CASSSVGGTDTQYF. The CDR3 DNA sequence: TGTGCCAGCAGTTCGGTTGGGGGGACAGATACGCAGTATTTT.

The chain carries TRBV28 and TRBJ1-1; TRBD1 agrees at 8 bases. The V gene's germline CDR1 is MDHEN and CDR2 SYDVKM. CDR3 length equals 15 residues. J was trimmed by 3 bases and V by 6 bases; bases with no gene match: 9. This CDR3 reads CASRQTGGWDTEAFF. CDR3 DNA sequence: TGTGCCAGCAGGCAAACAGGGGGGTGGGACACTGAAGCTTTCTTT.

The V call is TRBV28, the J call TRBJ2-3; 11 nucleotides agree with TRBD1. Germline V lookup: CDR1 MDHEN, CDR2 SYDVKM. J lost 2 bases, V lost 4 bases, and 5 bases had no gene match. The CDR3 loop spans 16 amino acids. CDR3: CASSSGTGGLTDTQYF. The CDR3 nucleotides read TGTGCCAGCAGTTCCGGGACAGGGGGTCTCACAGATACGCAGTATTTT.

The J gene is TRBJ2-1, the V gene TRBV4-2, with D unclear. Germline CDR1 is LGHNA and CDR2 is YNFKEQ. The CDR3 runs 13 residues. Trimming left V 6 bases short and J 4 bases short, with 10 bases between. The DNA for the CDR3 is TGTGCCAGCAGTCTAGGGCAATACAATGAGCAGTTCTTC. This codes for CASSLGQYNEQFF.

The CDR3: CASLRDGANVLTF. The DNA of the CDR3 is TGTGCCAGCCTACGTGACGGGGCCAACGTCCTGACTTTC. V and J are TRBV6-5 and TRBJ2-6; D is ambiguous. The CDR3 sequence is 13 residues long. The ends were cut back, 8 bases at V and 4 bases at J, with 9 bases in the middle. From germline, CDR1 is MNHEY and CDR2 SVGAGI.

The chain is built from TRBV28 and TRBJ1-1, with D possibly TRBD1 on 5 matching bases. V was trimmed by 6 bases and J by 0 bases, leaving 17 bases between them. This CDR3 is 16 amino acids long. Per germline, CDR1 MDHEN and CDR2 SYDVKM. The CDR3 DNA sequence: TGTGCCAGCAGCACCCTCCCAGGGTATATGAACACTGAAGCTTTCTTT. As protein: CASSTLPGYMNTEAFF. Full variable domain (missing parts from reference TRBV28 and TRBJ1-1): DVKVTQSSRYLVKRTGEKVFLECVQDMDHENMFWYRQDPGLGLRLIYFSYDVKMKEKGDIPEGYSVSREKKERFSLILESASTNQTSMYLCASSTLPGYMNTEAFFGQGTRLTVV.

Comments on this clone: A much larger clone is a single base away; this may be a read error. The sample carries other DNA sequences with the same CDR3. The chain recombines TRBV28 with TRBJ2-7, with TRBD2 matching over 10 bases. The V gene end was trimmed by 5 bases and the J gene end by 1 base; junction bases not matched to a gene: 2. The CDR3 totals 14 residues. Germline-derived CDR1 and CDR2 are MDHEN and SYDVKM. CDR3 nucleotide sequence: TGTGCCAGCAGTCGGACTAGCGGTTCCTACGAGCAGTACTTC. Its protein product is CASSRTSGSYEQYF.

CDR3 region: CASSLSGAGTPVEQYF. DNA for the CDR3: TGTGCCAGCAGCTTATCGGGGGCAGGGACCCCAGTCGAGCAGTACTTC. The chain recombines TRBV7-9 with TRBJ2-7; D is perhaps TRBD1 or TRBD2 (6 bases each). Germline V gene data show CDR1 as SEHNR and CDR2 as FQNEAQ (reference sequence). Trimming took off 2 bases at V and 6 bases at J, with 20 bases between the two ends. The CDR3 has 16 amino acids. The variable domain in full, with the rest retrieved from reference TRBV7-9 and TRBJ2-7, is DTGVSQNPRHKITKRGQNVTFRCDPISEHNRLYWYRQTLGQGPEFLTYFQNEAQLEKSRLLSDRFSAERPKGSFSTLEIQRTEQGDSAMYLCASSLSGAGTPVEQYFGPGTRLTVT.

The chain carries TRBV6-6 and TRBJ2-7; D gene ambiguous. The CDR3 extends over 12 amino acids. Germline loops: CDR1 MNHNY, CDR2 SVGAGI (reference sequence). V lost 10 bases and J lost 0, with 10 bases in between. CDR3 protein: CATGTFSYEQYF. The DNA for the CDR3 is TGTGCCACCGGCACTTTCTCCTACGAGCAGTACTTC.

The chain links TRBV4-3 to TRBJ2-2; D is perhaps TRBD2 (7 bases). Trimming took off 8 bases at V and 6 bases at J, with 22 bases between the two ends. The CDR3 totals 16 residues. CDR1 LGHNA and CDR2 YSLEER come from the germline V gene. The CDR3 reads CASQPGRGGPPGELFF. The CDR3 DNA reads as TGCGCCAGCCAACCGGGGAGGGGGGGGCCCCCCGGGGAGCTGTTTTTT.

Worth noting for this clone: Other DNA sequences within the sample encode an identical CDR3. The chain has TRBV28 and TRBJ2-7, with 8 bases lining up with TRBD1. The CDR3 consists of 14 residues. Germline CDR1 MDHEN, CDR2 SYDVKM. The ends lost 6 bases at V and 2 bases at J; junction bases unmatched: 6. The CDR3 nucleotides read TGTGCCAGCAGCCGCGGGACAGGTCCCTACGAGCAGTACTTC. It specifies CASSRGTGPYEQYF.

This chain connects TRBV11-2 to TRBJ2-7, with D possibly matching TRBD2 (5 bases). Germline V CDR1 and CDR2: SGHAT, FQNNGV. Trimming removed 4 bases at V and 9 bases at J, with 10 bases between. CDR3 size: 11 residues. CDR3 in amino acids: CASSSGLGQYF. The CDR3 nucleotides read TGTGCCAGCAGCTCCGGACTTGGGCAGTACTTC. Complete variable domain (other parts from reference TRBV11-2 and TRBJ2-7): EAGVAQSPRYKIIEKRQSVAFWCNPISGHATLYWYQQILGQGPKLLIQFQNNGVVDDSQLPKDRFSAERLKGVDSTLKIQPAKLEDSAVYLCASSSGLGQYFGPGTRLTVT.

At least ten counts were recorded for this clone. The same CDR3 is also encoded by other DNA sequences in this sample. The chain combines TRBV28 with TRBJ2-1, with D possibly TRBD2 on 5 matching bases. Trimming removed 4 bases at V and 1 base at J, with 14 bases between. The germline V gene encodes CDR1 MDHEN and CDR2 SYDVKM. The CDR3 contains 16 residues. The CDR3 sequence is CASSYPHGGSYNEQFF. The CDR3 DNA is TGTGCCAGCAGTTACCCTCACGGAGGTTCCTACAATGAGCAGTTCTTC.

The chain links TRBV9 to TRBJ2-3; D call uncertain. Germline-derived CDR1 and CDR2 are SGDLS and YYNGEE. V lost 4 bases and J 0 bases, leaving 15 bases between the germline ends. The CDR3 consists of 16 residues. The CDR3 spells CASSPVWRLSTDTQYF. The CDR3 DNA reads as TGTGCCAGCAGCCCTGTGTGGCGGCTAAGCACAGATACGCAGTATTTT.

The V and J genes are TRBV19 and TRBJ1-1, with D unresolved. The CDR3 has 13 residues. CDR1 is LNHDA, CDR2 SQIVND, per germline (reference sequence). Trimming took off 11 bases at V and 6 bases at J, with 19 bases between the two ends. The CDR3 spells CASQGDLGPEAFF. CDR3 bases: TGTGCCTCGCAAGGAGATCTGGGCCCTGAAGCTTTCTTT.

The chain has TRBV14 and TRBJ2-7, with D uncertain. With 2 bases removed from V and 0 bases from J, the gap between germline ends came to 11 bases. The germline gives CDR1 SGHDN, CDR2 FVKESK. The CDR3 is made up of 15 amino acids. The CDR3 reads CASSQRWSSSYEQYF. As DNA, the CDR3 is TGTGCCAGCAGCCAACGGTGGTCTTCCTCCTACGAGCAGTACTTC.

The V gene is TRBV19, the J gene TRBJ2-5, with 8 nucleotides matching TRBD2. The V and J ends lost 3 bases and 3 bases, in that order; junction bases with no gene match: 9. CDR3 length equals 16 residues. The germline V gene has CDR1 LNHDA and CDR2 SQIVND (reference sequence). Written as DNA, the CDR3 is TGTGCCAGTAGTATTATTGGTGTTAGCGGGAAAGAGACCCAGTACTTC. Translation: CASSIIGVSGKETQYF.

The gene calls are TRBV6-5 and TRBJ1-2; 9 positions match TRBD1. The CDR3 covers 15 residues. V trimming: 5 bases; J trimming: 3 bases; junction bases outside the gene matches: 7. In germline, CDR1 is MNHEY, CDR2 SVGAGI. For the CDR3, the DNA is TGTGCCAGCAGTAAGGGACAGGGACTTTACTATGGCTACACCTTC. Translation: CASSKGQGLYYGYTF.

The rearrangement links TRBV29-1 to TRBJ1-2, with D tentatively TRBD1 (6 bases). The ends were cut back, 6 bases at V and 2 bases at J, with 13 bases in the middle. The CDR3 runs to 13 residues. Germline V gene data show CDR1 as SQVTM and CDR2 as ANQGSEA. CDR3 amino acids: CSVTGQTNYGYTF. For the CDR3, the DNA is TGCAGCGTAACCGGACAGACCAACTATGGCTACACCTTC.